This T cell receptor beta chain was captured in a study of blood T cell repertoires in COVID-19 (dated by TCRdb to 2020 to 2022). For context, the study as a whole: Samples from collaborators originated in the United States, Italy and Spain and spanned both the acute and convalescent phases of COVID-19. HLA class I and class II types, where available, came from metadata supplied by the sample provider rather than from assay-based typing. The dataset comprised deeply sampled blood TCRbeta repertoires from subjects exposed to, actively infected with, or recovered from COVID-19. The repertoires were made available in a free public database intended to serve as a resource for research on the immune response to SARS-CoV-2. The samples were drawn from the first 160 participants of the ongoing ImmuneRACE study and from under 1,500 subjects provided by 6 global collaborators. A de-identified subject ID, COVID-19 status, age in years and sex were almost always included in the sample metadata. The material from the prospective study consisted of cDNA or gDNA derived from T cells, B-cell-depleted T cells, or PBMCs.

Participants in the prospective study were aged about 18 to 95 years, lived in under 30 United States geographic areas, and enrolled through a virtual design. In the prospective study, cohorts were assigned on the basis of participant-reported clinical history obtained from a screening survey and a study questionnaire. For ImmuneRACE Cohort 3, a participant was defined as recovered based on two consecutive negative NP/OP PCR tests, clearance by a healthcare professional, or resolution of symptoms. In the prospective study, whole blood, serum and a nasopharyngeal or oropharyngeal swab were collected from each participant by mobile phlebotomists. Additional blood draws and questionnaires over an approximately two-month period could optionally be provided by prospective study participants. Before DNA extraction, prospective study blood samples were shipped either frozen or at room temperature. At the junction V is shortened by 2 bases and J by 0 bases, with 10 bases in between. The CDR3 covers 15 residues, taking in both the cysteine and the phenylalanine. The retained sequence is limited to the CDR3, 45 bases, with the frame set at the first base. Sequences KGHSH (CDR1) and LQKENI (CDR2) are obtained from the germline V gene.

The immunoSEQ Assay, a bias-controlled multiplex PCR, was used to amplify TCRbeta CDR3 regions from genomic DNA. Turning to the authors' computational methods: The number of nucleated cells in each sample was estimated by amplification of reference gene primers within the assay. To quantify the absolute abundance of each unique TCRbeta CDR3 rearrangement, sequence reads were collapsed and filtered. For each sample, productive Simpson clonality was calculated as the square root of Simpson's diversity index over productive rearrangements. Held by TCRdb, this immuneACCESS table contains in-frame sequences only and omits some clones. Under half of the omission traces to an unresolved V gene where checked; the cause of the rest is unknown. D and trimming come from the DNA, and the V and J calls and clone size come from that table. This sample has some 430,000 clones in its table, and about 92% of those were observed once. The leading ten clones occupy 0.6% to 0.7% of the sample.

In its sample, this clone was seen a few times. This clone's antigen is unknown. Base quality data are lacking; no much larger clone is found one base away. Study-level results and caveats: The amount of clinical and demographic metadata varied by source and participant and was provided uncurated.

The sequence derives from a man aged 18 to 35 who had recovered from COVID-19. The sequenced sample consisted of PBMCs or T cells enriched from blood (not recorded which). This sequence uses TRBV18 and TRBJ1-2; confidence is insufficient to name the D gene. Here the CDR3 is given as CASSPGSAPNYGYTF. The nucleotide sequence is given as TGTGCCAGCTCACCAGGGAGTGCGCCTAACTATGGCTACACCTTC.